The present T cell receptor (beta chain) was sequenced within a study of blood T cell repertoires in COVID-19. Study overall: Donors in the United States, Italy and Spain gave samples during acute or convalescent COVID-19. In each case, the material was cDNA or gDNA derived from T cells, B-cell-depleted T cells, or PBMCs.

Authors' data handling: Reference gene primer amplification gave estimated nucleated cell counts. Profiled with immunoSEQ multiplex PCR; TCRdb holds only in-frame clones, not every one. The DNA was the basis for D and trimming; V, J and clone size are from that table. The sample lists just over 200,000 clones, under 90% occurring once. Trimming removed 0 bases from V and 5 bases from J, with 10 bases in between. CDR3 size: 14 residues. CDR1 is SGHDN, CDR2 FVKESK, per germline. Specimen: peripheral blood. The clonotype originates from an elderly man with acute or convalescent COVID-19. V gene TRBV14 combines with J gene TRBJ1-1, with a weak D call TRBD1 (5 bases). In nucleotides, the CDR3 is TGTGCCAGCAGCCAAGAAAGGGGAGGTACTGAAGCTTTCTTT. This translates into CASSQERGGTEAFF.